This TCR beta chain derives from a study of blood T cell repertoires in COVID-19. Overall study: Samples came from the United States, Italy and Spain, spanning acute and convalescent COVID-19. From T cells, B-cell-depleted T cells, or PBMCs came the material, which was cDNA or gDNA.

The CDR3 length is 13 residues. Trimming took off 6 bases at V and 1 base at J, with 9 bases between the two ends. Authors' data handling: Counts of nucleated cells, estimated from reference gene primer amplification, were obtained. Generated by immunoSEQ multiplex PCR, the TCRdb table keeps only in-frame clones and is missing some. Clonal size and the V and J genes are those of that table, whereas D and trimming came from the DNA. The sample has over 150,000 clones, approximately 91% seen once. Material for sequencing was peripheral blood. This clonotype was obtained from a man aged 18-30 years with acute or convalescent COVID-19. The chain couples TRBV12-3 or TRBV12-4 to TRBJ1-1; D unresolved. The CDR3 spells CASRITRNTEAFF. The CDR3 DNA reads as TGTGCCAGCAGAATAACACGGAACACTGAAGCTTTCTTT.